This record concerns one T cell receptor (beta chain) sequence. This record belongs to a study of OX40 agonist ivuxolimab in advanced cancers. TCRdb's table, derived via immunoSEQ multiplex PCR, lists solely in-frame clones and lacks some. The sample carries under 55,000 clones, roughly 80% recorded once. This sample comprised CD4+ or CD8+ T cells sorted from blood, obtained in a trial of the OX40 agonist ivuxolimab. The receptor's source is an adult with an advanced solid tumor such as melanoma, head and neck, liver or kidney cancer.

Written as DNA, the CDR3 is TGTGCCAGCCTGGCTAGCGGGAGTGGGAATGAGCAGTTCTTC. Protein sequence: CASLASGSGNEQFF. The rearrangement links TRBV6-1 to TRBJ2-1; TRBD2 agrees at 10 bases. There are 14 residues in the CDR3. CDR1 and CDR2 from the germline V gene are MNHNS and SASEGT. J gave up 7 bases and V 8 bases, and 8 bases lay outside the gene matches.